Presented here are 21 T cell receptor beta chains from one specimen sequenced in a study of blood T cell repertoires in COVID-19. Method: immunoSEQ multiplex PCR; TCRdb's copy keeps in-frame clones and lacks some. The sample holds more than 85,000 clones, roughly 85% seen once. The sample comprised peripheral blood. The source is an elderly man with acute or convalescent COVID-19.

This chain connects TRBV28 to TRBJ1-2; D perhaps matches TRBD1 (5 bases). The germline CDR1 and CDR2 sequences are MDHEN and SYDVKM. This CDR3 contains 12 residues. V shed 5 bases and J shed 4 bases, with 8 bases lying between them. CDR3 DNA: TGTGCCAGCAGTCTGGGGCCCTATGGCTACACCTTC. Translated: CASSLGPYGYTF.

This rearrangement joins TRBV3-1 (or the pseudogene TRBV3-2) to TRBJ1-3, with a possible D match to TRBD1 (5 bases). V shed 1 base and J shed 0 bases, with 13 bases lying between them. Germline V gene lookup returns CDR1 LGHDT and CDR2 YNNKEL (reference sequence). The CDR3 is 17 residues long. CDR3 coding DNA: TGTGCCAGCAGCCAAGGGGGTAGGGGATACTCTGGAAACACCATATATTTT. Its protein is CASSQGGRGYSGNTIYF.

This chain uses TRBV10-1 with TRBJ2-5; 14 nucleotides agree with TRBD2. The germline V gene encodes CDR1 WNHNN and CDR2 SYGVQD (reference sequence). The V segment lost 6 bases and the J segment 2 bases; nucleotides outside the gene matches: 8. The CDR3 totals 17 residues. The CDR3 is CASSSGTSGSLQETQYF. The CDR3 nucleotides are TGCGCCAGCAGCTCCGGGACTAGCGGGAGTTTGCAAGAGACCCAGTACTTC.

This clone occurred once. CDR3 in amino acids: CASSPTPTGANTGELFF. CDR3 sequence (DNA): TGTGCCAGTAGTCCAACCCCGACAGGCGCGAACACCGGGGAGCTGTTTTTT. V and J are TRBV19 and TRBJ2-2; D possibly corresponds to TRBD1 (6 bases). This CDR3 has 17 amino acids. CDR1 and CDR2 (germline): LNHDA, SQIVND (reference sequence). With 5 bases removed from V and 0 bases from J, the gap between germline ends came to 16 bases.

The chain is built from TRBV4-3 and TRBJ2-2; D ambiguous. The CDR3 has 16 amino acids. Germline CDR1 LGHNA, CDR2 YSLEER. Trimming pared 4 bases from V and 0 bases from J, leaving 12 bases between. The CDR3 bases are TGCGCCAGCAGCCGAGTCGGTACCGCGAACACCGGGGAGCTGTTTTTT. It yields the protein CASSRVGTANTGELFF.

The gene calls are TRBV5-1 and TRBJ2-1; maybe TRBD1 (6 bases). Trimming left V 0 bases short and J 4 bases short, with 11 bases between. This CDR3 has 15 residues. Germline CDR1 and CDR2: SGHRS and YFSETQ. The CDR3 nucleotides read TGCGCCAGCAGCTTGGTGGTCAGGGGATACAATGAGCAGTTCTTC. Amino acids: CASSLVVRGYNEQFF.

This clone showed up just once. J is TRBJ2-5 and V is TRBV3-1 (or the pseudogene TRBV3-2); 9 bases fit TRBD2. The CDR3 totals 15 residues. CDR1 is LGHDT and CDR2 is YNNKEL in the germline V gene (reference sequence). The V and J ends lost 1 base and 2 bases, in that order; junction bases with no gene match: 2. The CDR3 loop reads CASSQGAGGQETQYF. CDR3 DNA: TGTGCCAGCAGCCAAGGTGCGGGGGGGCAAGAGACCCAGTACTTC.

CDR3 sequence reads: CASGAGGGTGELFF. The DNA of the CDR3 is TGTGCCAGCGGGGCGGGAGGAGGTACCGGGGAGCTGTTTTTT. This chain uses TRBV7-3 with TRBJ2-2, with 8 bases fitting TRBD2. The V gene end was trimmed by 8 bases and the J gene end by 5 bases; junction bases not matched to a gene: 7. Germline V gives CDR1 SGHTA, CDR2 FQGTGA. The CDR3 is 14 residues long.

The rearrangement uses TRBV28 and TRBJ1-2; tentative D call: TRBD1 (5 bases). The CDR3 is 15 residues long. Germline V CDR1 and CDR2: MDHEN, SYDVKM. V was pared by 3 bases and J by 7 bases, with 18 bases between. CDR3 in amino acids: CASSLIGVREVGYTF. The DNA of the CDR3 is TGTGCCAGCAGTTTGATAGGAGTCAGGGAGGTTGGCTACACCTTC.

There are a few counts of this clone. In DNA form, the CDR3 reads TGTGCCAGCTCACCATTAAGAGATGAGCAGTTCTTC. The encoded protein is CASSPLRDEQFF. V gene TRBV18 combines with J gene TRBJ2-1; D is uncertain. The CDR3 runs to 12 residues. Trimming took 2 bases from V and 8 from J, leaving 7 bases between them. Germline V gene sequence: CDR1 KGHSH, CDR2 LQKENI.

The rearrangement links TRBV11-2 to TRBJ2-3; the match to TRBD1 covers 10 bases. V lost 5 bases, J lost 1 base, and 3 bases stayed unmatched. The CDR3 is 15 residues long. Per the germline V gene, CDR1 is SGHAT and CDR2 is FQNNGV. The CDR3 reads CASSRGTGGTDTQYF. DNA for the CDR3: TGTGCCAGCAGCAGGGGGACAGGGGGCACAGATACGCAGTATTTT.

In its sample, this clone was seen once. The chain has TRBV5-1 and TRBJ2-3, with 12 bases aligning to TRBD1. The CDR3 is made up of 16 amino acids. The junction had 6 bases not matched to a gene; V was cut back by 4 bases and J by 3 bases. CDR1 is SGHRS, CDR2 YFSETQ, per germline. DNA for the CDR3: TGCGCCAGCAGCACCGGGACAGGGGGCGCGACAGATACGCAGTATTTT. Translating gives CASSTGTGGATDTQYF.

This chain connects TRBV19 to TRBJ2-2; 7 bases line up with TRBD2. V shed 7 bases, J shed 3 bases, and the junction held 11 bases outside the gene matches. The germline gives CDR1 LNHDA, CDR2 SQIVND (reference sequence). The CDR3 contains 16 residues. CDR3 DNA: TGTGCCAGTACTAGCGGAATGACCGTAGACACCGGGGAGCTGTTTTTT. Translated, it gives CASTSGMTVDTGELFF.

A few counts support this clone. The gene calls are TRBV12-3 or TRBV12-4 and TRBJ1-1, with D possibly TRBD1 on 5 matching bases. Trimming pared 3 bases from V and 8 bases from J, leaving 10 bases between. The CDR3 covers 12 residues. CDR3 residues: CASSLQGFEAFF. The CDR3 DNA reads as TGTGCCAGCAGTTTGCAGGGCTTCGAAGCTTTCTTT.

This rearrangement joins TRBV27 to TRBJ2-7; the match to TRBD2 covers 11 bases. CDR1 and CDR2 from the germline V gene are MNHEY and SMNVEV (reference sequence). The CDR3 extends over 17 amino acids. V was clipped by 3 bases and J by 4 bases; unmatched bases: 11. In DNA, the CDR3 is TGTGCCAGCAGTTTCTTAGGGATCACTAGCGGGAGTTACGAGCAGTACTTC. Translated, it gives CASSFLGITSGSYEQYF.

This chain joins TRBV9 and TRBJ2-5; 9 bases match TRBD2. The germline gives CDR1 SGDLS, CDR2 YYNGEE. The CDR3 has 14 amino acids. V lost 0 bases, J lost 4 bases, and 1 base stayed unmatched. The CDR3 DNA reads TGTGCCAGCAGCGTAGGGACTAGCGTAGAGACCCAGTACTTC. The encoded protein is CASSVGTSVETQYF.

Worth noting for this clone: With a much larger clone just one base away, this may be a read error. The sample holds other DNA sequences that translate to the same CDR3. The chain couples TRBV10-1 to TRBJ2-3; 11 nucleotides agree with TRBD2. The V gene end was trimmed by 6 bases and the J gene end by 1 base; junction bases not matched to a gene: 3. Germline CDR1 and CDR2: WNHNN and SYGVQD (reference sequence). This CDR3 is 15 amino acids long. CDR3 nucleotides: TGCGCCAGCAGCCCGGGACTAGCGGGCACAGATACGCAGTATTTT. Amino acids: CASSPGLAGTDTQYF.

V usage is TRBV7-3 and J usage is TRBJ1-5; 7 bases are a match to TRBD1. Germline CDR1 is SGHTA and CDR2 is FQGTGA. The CDR3 length is 15 residues. Trimming at V came to 2 bases and at J to 4 bases, leaving 5 bases not matched to a gene. The CDR3: CASSLVGDRNQPQHF. As DNA, the CDR3 is TGTGCCAGCAGCTTAGTGGGGGACAGAAATCAGCCCCAGCATTTT. The entire variable domain, with the rest obtained from reference TRBV7-3 and TRBJ1-5, is as follows: GAGVSQTPSNKVTEKGKYVELRCDPISGHTALYWYRQSLGQGPEFLIYFQGTGAADDSGLPNDRFFAVRPEGSVSTLKIQRTERGDSAVYLCASSLVGDRNQPQHFGDGTRLSIL.

The chain is built from TRBV7-3 and TRBJ1-2, with 7 positions matching TRBD1. V lost 2 bases to trimming and J lost 1 base; unmatched junction nucleotides: 10. The CDR3 runs 17 residues. Germline V gives CDR1 SGHTA, CDR2 FQGTGA. The CDR3 DNA follows: TGTGCCAGCAGCTTAGCCCCGACGACAGGGATTAACTATGGCTACACCTTC. It translates to CASSLAPTTGINYGYTF.

The chain uses TRBV25-1 and TRBJ2-2, with D maybe TRBD2 (6 bases). Trimming took off 0 bases at V and 5 bases at J, with 13 bases between the two ends. Germline lookup yields CDR1 MGHDK and CDR2 SYGVNS. The CDR3 loop spans 16 amino acids. CDR3 in amino acids: CASSEYGGLRTGELFF. In DNA, the CDR3 is TGTGCCAGCAGTGAATATGGGGGGTTGAGGACCGGGGAGCTGTTTTTT.

This clone was detected only a few times. The V and J genes are TRBV20-1 and TRBJ1-6; D gene ambiguous. Germline CDR1 DFQATT, CDR2 SNEGSKA (reference sequence). This CDR3 has 11 amino acids. V shed 4 bases and J shed 10 bases, with 8 bases lying between them. The DNA for the CDR3 is TGCAGTGCTAATCCCGGGTCACCCCTCCACTTT. Translating it yields CSANPGSPLHF.